This is a list of T cell receptor beta chains from one sample in a study of identical twins' blood T cells. TCRdb reprocessed the 5' RACE reads via MiXCR and lists one record per CDR3 protein. The table has fewer than 450,000 distinct CDR3 sequences, over 25% seen once; the top ten hold 6% to 7%. Sequenced input: PBMCs. The source is a woman aged 18-55 years in good health. The CDR3 runs from the conserved cysteine through the conserved F or W. Fields, in order: CDR3 protein, CDR3 DNA, D gene, V gene, J gene, clone size. D genes are given only for firm matches. Not every row has a clone size; where given, it reads once, few, many or a size class.

CDR3aa: CASQDRLYEQYF
CDR3nt: TGTGCCAGCCAGGACAGACTCTACGAGCAGTACTTC
d_gene: .
v_gene: TRBV6-2/TRBV6-3
j_gene: TRBJ2-7
abundance: many

CDR3aa: CASSLGDSYEQCF
CDR3nt: TGCGCCAGCAGCTTGGGGGACAGCTACGAGCAGTGCTTC
d_gene: TRBD1
v_gene: TRBV5-1
j_gene: TRBJ2-7
abundance: .

CDR3aa: CASRKEGGNTEAFF
CDR3nt: TGTGCCAGCAGAAAAGAGGGGGGGAACACTGAAGCTTTCTTT
d_gene: .
v_gene: TRBV3-1
j_gene: TRBJ1-1
abundance: few

CDR3aa: CASSFGQGGTGELFF
CDR3nt: TGCGCCAGCAGCTTCGGACAGGGAGGGACCGGGGAGCTGTTTTTT
d_gene: .
v_gene: TRBV4-3
j_gene: TRBJ2-2
abundance: .

CDR3aa: CSARPLTEEQFF
CDR3nt: TGCAGTGCCCGGCCCCTTACAGAAGAGCAGTTCTTC
d_gene: .
v_gene: TRBV20-1
j_gene: TRBJ2-1
abundance: few

CDR3aa: CSVHGGEKLFF
CDR3nt: TGCAGCGTCCACGGGGGTGAAAAACTGTTTTTT
d_gene: .
v_gene: TRBV29-1
j_gene: TRBJ1-4
abundance: .

CDR3aa: CASSALNRGTEAFF
CDR3nt: TGCGCCAGCAGCGCCCTTAACAGGGGCACTGAAGCTTTCTTT
d_gene: TRBD1
v_gene: TRBV5-1
j_gene: TRBJ1-1
abundance: .

CDR3aa: CSARGGSSYNEQFF
CDR3nt: TGCAGTGCTAGGGGGGGAAGCTCCTACAATGAGCAGTTCTTC
d_gene: .
v_gene: TRBV20-1
j_gene: TRBJ2-1
abundance: .

CDR3aa: CSARDGETSGATDTQYF
CDR3nt: TGCAGTGCTAGAGATGGGGAGACGAGCGGGGCCACAGATACGCAGTATTTT
d_gene: TRBD2
v_gene: TRBV20-1
j_gene: TRBJ2-3
abundance: .

CDR3aa: CASEGQGNYGYTF
CDR3nt: TGTGCCAGCGAGGGACAGGGGAACTATGGCTACACCTTC
d_gene: TRBD1
v_gene: TRBV6-6
j_gene: TRBJ1-2
abundance: few

CDR3aa: CASSPGRANTQYF
CDR3nt: TGTGCCAGCAGCCCAGGCAGGGCTAATACGCAGTATTTT
d_gene: .
v_gene: TRBV14
j_gene: TRBJ2-3
abundance: .

CDR3aa: CASSVGPNSNQPQHF
CDR3nt: TGTGCCAGCAGCGTTGGACCGAATAGCAATCAGCCCCAGCATTTT
d_gene: .
v_gene: TRBV5-6
j_gene: TRBJ1-5
abundance: few

CDR3aa: CASSQVTRTGGTGELFF
CDR3nt: TGTGCCAGCAGCCAAGTAACCCGGACAGGGGGAACCGGGGAGCTGTTTTTT
d_gene: TRBD1
v_gene: TRBV14
j_gene: TRBJ2-2
abundance: few

CDR3aa: CASSLDRRLGNEQFF
CDR3nt: TGTGCCAGCAGCTTAGATCGTCGCCTCGGCAATGAGCAGTTCTTC
d_gene: .
v_gene: TRBV11-2
j_gene: TRBJ2-1
abundance: .

CDR3aa: CATSRGKGVNQPQHF
CDR3nt: TGTGCCACCAGTAGAGGTAAAGGTGTAAATCAGCCCCAGCATTTT
d_gene: .
v_gene: TRBV15
j_gene: TRBJ1-5
abundance: .

CDR3aa: CASSFGTGMNTEAFF
CDR3nt: TGCGCCAGCAGCTTCGGGACAGGCATGAACACTGAAGCTTTCTTT
d_gene: TRBD1
v_gene: TRBV5-1
j_gene: TRBJ1-1
abundance: .

CDR3aa: CASSQEYATSREGYTF
CDR3nt: TGCGCCAGCAGCCAAGAATATGCGACTTCTAGGGAGGGCTACACCTTC
d_gene: .
v_gene: TRBV4-3
j_gene: TRBJ1-2
abundance: many

CDR3aa: CASSQDATGGFTEAFF
CDR3nt: TGTGCCAGCAGCCAAGATGCGACAGGGGGATTCACTGAAGCTTTCTTT
d_gene: TRBD1
v_gene: TRBV3-1
j_gene: TRBJ1-1
abundance: few

CDR3aa: CASRPDPLGYTF
CDR3nt: TGTGCCAGCAGACCGGACCCCCTAGGCTACACCTTC
d_gene: .
v_gene: TRBV6-2/TRBV6-3
j_gene: TRBJ1-2
abundance: few

CDR3aa: CASSESAGYTYEQYF
CDR3nt: TGTGCCAGCAGTGAATCAGCAGGGTACACCTACGAGCAGTACTTC
d_gene: .
v_gene: TRBV2
j_gene: TRBJ2-7
abundance: many

CDR3aa: CSVRQAMNTEAFF
CDR3nt: TGCAGTGTTCGACAGGCCATGAACACTGAAGCTTTCTTT
d_gene: .
v_gene: TRBV20-1
j_gene: TRBJ1-1
abundance: .

CDR3aa: CASSFRLAGSTDTQYF
CDR3nt: TGTGCCAGCAGCTTCCGACTAGCGGGGAGCACAGATACGCAGTATTTT
d_gene: TRBD2
v_gene: TRBV7-9
j_gene: TRBJ2-3
abundance: .

CDR3aa: CASTNPTGVSYNEQFF
CDR3nt: TGCGCCAGCACTAACCCGACAGGGGTCTCCTACAATGAGCAGTTCTTC
d_gene: TRBD1
v_gene: TRBV5-1
j_gene: TRBJ2-1
abundance: few

CDR3aa: CSVGGLVRRTSLDSETQYF
CDR3nt: TGCAGCGTTGGGGGTCTTGTTAGGCGGACTAGCCTAGATTCGGAGACCCAGTACTTC
d_gene: TRBD2
v_gene: TRBV29-1
j_gene: TRBJ2-5
abundance: .

CDR3aa: CASSFSLAQETQYF
CDR3nt: TGTGCCAGCAGTTTCAGTCTTGCACAAGAGACCCAGTACTTC
d_gene: .
v_gene: TRBV28
j_gene: TRBJ2-5
abundance: .

CDR3aa: CSARRAQETQYF
CDR3nt: TGCAGTGCTAGAAGGGCACAAGAGACCCAGTACTTC
d_gene: .
v_gene: TRBV20-1
j_gene: TRBJ2-5
abundance: few

CDR3aa: CSASWGGQGLFGGYTF
CDR3nt: TGCAGTGCCTCCTGGGGGGGACAGGGCTTATTTGGTGGCTACACCTTC
d_gene: TRBD1
v_gene: TRBV20-1
j_gene: TRBJ1-2
abundance: few

CDR3aa: CSAHGPFGTDTQYF
CDR3nt: TGCAGTGCCCACGGGCCTTTCGGCACAGATACGCAGTATTTT
d_gene: .
v_gene: TRBV20-1
j_gene: TRBJ2-3
abundance: few

CDR3aa: CSARGAGSGFFNYGYTF
CDR3nt: TGCAGTGCTAGAGGGGCCGGGAGCGGGTTTTTTAACTATGGCTACACCTTC
d_gene: .
v_gene: TRBV20-1
j_gene: TRBJ1-2
abundance: few

CDR3aa: CAWSRGLNEKLFF
CDR3nt: TGTGCCTGGAGCAGGGGGCTTAATGAAAAACTGTTTTTT
d_gene: TRBD1
v_gene: TRBV30
j_gene: TRBJ1-4
abundance: .

CDR3aa: CASSESYRGGNQPQHF
CDR3nt: TGTGCCAGCAGTGAAAGTTACAGGGGCGGCAATCAGCCCCAGCATTTT
d_gene: TRBD1
v_gene: TRBV6-1
j_gene: TRBJ1-5
abundance: few

CDR3aa: CSARSPVGFEKLFF
CDR3nt: TGCAGTGCTAGATCGCCGGTGGGATTTGAAAAACTGTTTTTT
d_gene: .
v_gene: TRBV20-1
j_gene: TRBJ1-4
abundance: few

CDR3aa: CASTVYSGEQFF
CDR3nt: TGTGCCAGCACAGTATATTCAGGGGAGCAGTTCTTC
d_gene: .
v_gene: TRBV11-2
j_gene: TRBJ2-1
abundance: .

CDR3aa: CASSSGVGQPQHF
CDR3nt: TGTGCCAGCAGCTCAGGGGTTGGACAGCCCCAGCATTTT
d_gene: .
v_gene: TRBV11-2
j_gene: TRBJ1-5
abundance: .

CDR3aa: CSARQPGQPQHF
CDR3nt: TGCAGTGCTAGACAGCCGGGTCAGCCCCAGCATTTT
d_gene: .
v_gene: TRBV20-1
j_gene: TRBJ1-5
abundance: many

CDR3aa: CAISVTRGYTYF
CDR3nt: TGTGCCATCAGTGTGACCCGGGGTTATACGTATTTT
d_gene: .
v_gene: TRBV10-3
j_gene: TRBJ2-3
abundance: few

CDR3aa: CAISEVRDTDTQYF
CDR3nt: TGTGCCATCAGTGAGGTTAGGGACACAGATACGCAGTATTTT
d_gene: .
v_gene: TRBV10-3
j_gene: TRBJ2-3
abundance: .

CDR3aa: CSARPRGAMNTEAFF
CDR3nt: TGCAGTGCTAGACCCCGGGGGGCCATGAACACTGAAGCTTTCTTT
d_gene: .
v_gene: TRBV20-1
j_gene: TRBJ1-1
abundance: .

CDR3aa: CASEREFDYGYTF
CDR3nt: TGTGCCAGCGAAAGGGAGTTCGACTATGGCTACACCTTC
d_gene: .
v_gene: TRBV6-6
j_gene: TRBJ1-2
abundance: .

CDR3aa: CATSSRVWPMLEDTEAFF
CDR3nt: TGTGCCACCAGCAGCCGGGTTTGGCCTATGCTAGAGGACACTGAAGCTTTCTTT
d_gene: .
v_gene: TRBV15
j_gene: TRBJ1-1
abundance: few

CDR3aa: CASSHLEADTQYF
CDR3nt: TGTGCCAGCAGCCACCTAGAAGCAGATACGCAGTATTTT
d_gene: .
v_gene: TRBV3-1
j_gene: TRBJ2-3
abundance: .

CDR3aa: CASSRPTTDTEAFF
CDR3nt: TGCGCCAGCAGCCGTCCAACGACAGACACTGAAGCTTTCTTT
d_gene: .
v_gene: TRBV5-1
j_gene: TRBJ1-1
abundance: .

CDR3aa: CASSQITRGLAGGQPQFF
CDR3nt: TGTGCCAGCAGCCAAATTACCCGAGGACTAGCGGGGGGGCAACCCCAGTTCTTC
d_gene: TRBD2
v_gene: TRBV3-1
j_gene: TRBJ2-1
abundance: .

CDR3aa: CASSTRTGTNYGYTF
CDR3nt: TGTGCCAGCAGCACCCGGACAGGGACTAACTATGGCTACACCTTC
d_gene: TRBD1
v_gene: TRBV5-4
j_gene: TRBJ1-2
abundance: .

CDR3aa: CASSLQGPGTQYF
CDR3nt: TGTGCCAGCAGCTTACAGGGTCCAGGGACCCAGTACTTC
d_gene: .
v_gene: TRBV5-4
j_gene: TRBJ2-5
abundance: .

CDR3aa: CASSLEEPQHF
CDR3nt: TGTGCCAGCAGCTTGGAGGAGCCCCAGCATTTT
d_gene: .
v_gene: TRBV5-4
j_gene: TRBJ1-5
abundance: .

CDR3aa: CAWSVETEAFF
CDR3nt: TGTGCCTGGAGTGTAGAAACTGAAGCTTTCTTT
d_gene: .
v_gene: TRBV30
j_gene: TRBJ1-1
abundance: .

CDR3aa: CASSPGVGELFF
CDR3nt: TGTGCCAGCAGTCCAGGGGTCGGGGAGCTGTTTTTT
d_gene: .
v_gene: TRBV12-3/TRBV12-4
j_gene: TRBJ2-2
abundance: few

CDR3aa: CASSSRVLQPQHF
CDR3nt: TGTGCCAGCAGTTCCAGGGTCCTTCAGCCCCAGCATTTT
d_gene: .
v_gene: TRBV27
j_gene: TRBJ1-5
abundance: many

CDR3aa: CASSPSTGHGSYEQYF
CDR3nt: TGTGCCAGCTCACCCTCTACGGGACATGGCTCCTACGAGCAGTACTTC
d_gene: .
v_gene: TRBV18
j_gene: TRBJ2-7
abundance: .

CDR3aa: CASRAGGVATEAFF
CDR3nt: TGTGCCAGCAGGGCCGGAGGGGTTGCCACTGAAGCTTTCTTT
d_gene: .
v_gene: TRBV2
j_gene: TRBJ1-1
abundance: .

CDR3aa: CASSQGRRTTDTQYF
CDR3nt: TGCGCCAGCAGCCAAGGGAGGCGCACTACAGATACGCAGTATTTT
d_gene: .
v_gene: TRBV4-3
j_gene: TRBJ2-3
abundance: .

CDR3aa: CASRRTGESETQYF
CDR3nt: TGTGCCAGCAGAAGGACAGGGGAGAGTGAGACCCAGTACTTC
d_gene: TRBD1
v_gene: TRBV12-3/TRBV12-4
j_gene: TRBJ2-5
abundance: many

CDR3aa: CSVREKDRNTIYF
CDR3nt: TGCAGTGTTAGAGAAAAAGACAGAAACACCATATATTTT
d_gene: .
v_gene: TRBV20-1
j_gene: TRBJ1-3
abundance: .

CDR3aa: CASSPRDWGTEAFF
CDR3nt: TGTGCCAGCAGCCCCCGAGACTGGGGCACTGAAGCTTTCTTT
d_gene: .
v_gene: TRBV11-2
j_gene: TRBJ1-1
abundance: few

CDR3aa: CASSYSSGSPYEQYF
CDR3nt: TGTGCCAGCAGTTACTCGAGCGGGAGCCCCTACGAGCAGTACTTC
d_gene: TRBD2
v_gene: TRBV6-6
j_gene: TRBJ2-7
abundance: .

CDR3aa: CASSLYRGRNEKLFF
CDR3nt: TGTGCCAGCAGTTTATACAGGGGTAGGAATGAAAAACTGTTTTTT
d_gene: TRBD1
v_gene: TRBV28
j_gene: TRBJ1-4
abundance: few